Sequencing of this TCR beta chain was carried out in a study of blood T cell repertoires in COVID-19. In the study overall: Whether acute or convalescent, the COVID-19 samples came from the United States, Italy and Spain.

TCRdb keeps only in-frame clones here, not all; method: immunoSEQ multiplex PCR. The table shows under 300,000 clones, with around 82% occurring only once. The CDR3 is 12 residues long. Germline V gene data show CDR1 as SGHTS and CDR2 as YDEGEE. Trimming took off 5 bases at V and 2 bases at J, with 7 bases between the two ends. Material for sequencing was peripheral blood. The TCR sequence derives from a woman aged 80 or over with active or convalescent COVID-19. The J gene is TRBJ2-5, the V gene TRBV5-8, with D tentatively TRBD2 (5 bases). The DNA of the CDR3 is TGTGCCAGCAGTAGACTACAAGAGACCCAGTACTTC. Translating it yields CASSRLQETQYF.